This T cell receptor beta chain is from a study of read filtering for tumor transcriptome and immune sequencing. Findings of the study overall: About 77% of IR-seq clonotypes had a single read, yet these held 3.5% to 4.5% of reads.

With V trimmed by 5 bases and J by 4 bases, 6 bases remained unmatched. This CDR3 comprises 14 residues. Germline CDR1 reads SEHNR; CDR2 reads FQNEAQ (reference sequence). Molecular barcoded adaptors covering alpha/delta and beta/gamma chains were used on around 370 ng RNA. TCRdb fed the reads into MiXCR, producing one record per CDR3 protein. The data contain roughly 93,000 distinct CDR3 sequences, roughly 21% of them singletons. With respect to this clonotype: As yet, its antigen is unknown.

The source is a donor aged 40 or over with multiple myeloma. The chain carries TRBV7-9 and TRBJ2-7, with TRBD1 matching over 9 bases. Input material: a population of CD138-negative cells sorted from bone marrow. CDR3 sequence (DNA): TGTGCCAGCAGCGGAACGACAGGGGGATACGAGCAGTACTTC. Translation: CASSGTTGGYEQYF. Supplemented by reference TRBV7-9 and TRBJ2-7, the full variable domain reads DTGVSQNPRHKITKRGQNVTFRCDPISEHNRLYWYRQTLGQGPEFLTYFQNEAQLEKSRLLSDRFSAERPKGSFSTLEIQRTEQGDSAMYLCASSGTTGGYEQYFGPGTRLTVT.